The rows below give T cell receptor beta chains drawn from one sample of a study of regulatory T cells in long-lasting Graves disease. TCRdb used MiXCR to reprocess the multiplex PCR reads, holding one entry per CDR3 protein. Among under 700,000 distinct CDR3 sequences listed, about 16% were seen once. The same sample was also used in a study of T cells in Graves' hyperthyroidism and ophthalmopathy.

The sequences come from peripheral blood mononuclear cells (PBMCs), collected at new diagnosis, from a patient treated with antithyroid drugs. The receptors stem from a middle-aged woman with Graves disease. The CDR3 runs from the conserved cysteine through the conserved F or W. D genes are given only for firm matches. Size is omitted from some rows. Given values are once, few, many or a class for expanded clones.

TRBV28	NA	TRBJ1-5	many	TGTGCCAGCAGATTACAGGGTCAGCCCCAGCATTTT	CASRLQGQPQHF
TRBV18	NA	TRBJ1-5	many	TGTGCCAGCTCACCCGGAGAGGGGCAGCCCCAGCATTTT	CASSPGEGQPQHF
TRBV5-1	NA	TRBJ1-4	few	TGCGCCAGCAGCACTCCCCGGGACGGGGAAAAACTGTTTTTT	CASSTPRDGEKLFF
TRBV24-1	NA	TRBJ2-3	NA	TGTGCCACCAGGGGGGCGGTCACAGATACGCAGTATTTT	CATRGAVTDTQYF
TRBV3-1	TRBD1	TRBJ1-5	many	TGTGCCAGCAGCCAGACGACAGGGAGCAATCAGCCCCAGCATTTT	CASSQTTGSNQPQHF
TRBV7-9	TRBD1	TRBJ1-1	few	TGTGCCAGCAGACCGCCCACCGGGACAGAGAACACTGAAGCTTTCTTT	CASRPPTGTENTEAFF
TRBV2	NA	TRBJ1-5	many	TGTGCCAGCAGTGAGACAGGAGGAAGTCAGCCCCAGCATTTT	CASSETGGSQPQHF
TRBV3-1	TRBD1	TRBJ1-1	many	TGTGCCAGCAGCCGCCAGACGGGACAGGGGACGAACACTGAAGCTTTCTTT	CASSRQTGQGTNTEAFF
TRBV11-2	NA	TRBJ2-2	many	TGTGCCAGCAGCTACACAGGGAGAGGAACCGGGGAGCTGTTTTTT	CASSYTGRGTGELFF
TRBV6-1	NA	TRBJ2-1	many	TGTGCCAGCAGCGCCGTGGGGGATTACAATGAGCAGTTCTTC	CASSAVGDYNEQFF
TRBV2	NA	TRBJ2-1	many	TGTGCCAGCAGTCCAACAGGAGTCGGCAATGGTGGGCAGTTCTTC	CASSPTGVGNGGQFF
TRBV5-1	NA	TRBJ2-7	NA	TGCGCCAGCAGCCCCACCCAGGGTTTCCCCCCCTACGAGCAGTACTTC	CASSPTQGFPPYEQYF
TRBV28	TRBD1	TRBJ1-5	once	TGTGCCAGCACCATGGGACGACTCAGGGGGGGGCCCCAGCATTTT	CASTMGRLRGGPQHF
TRBV28	TRBD1	TRBJ2-6	few	TGTGCCAGCAGTGCCTCGGGACAGGGGGATGGGGCCAACGTCCTGACTTTC	CASSASGQGDGANVLTF
TRBV7-2	NA	TRBJ1-2	once	TGTGCCAGCAACCGCCCGGGAGTTATTGGCTACACCTTC	CASNRPGVIGYTF
TRBV5-1	NA	TRBJ2-1	many	TGCGCCAGCAGCTTGGCCCGGGTGAGACAGTTCTTC	CASSLARVRQFF
TRBV12-5	TRBD2	TRBJ2-3	many	TGTGCTAGTGGTTCCCTGCGGGGGGCAAGCACAGATACGCAGTATTTT	CASGSLRGASTDTQYF
TRBV5-1	NA	TRBJ2-7	NA	TGCGCCAGCAGCTCGGTAGGGAAGGACAGCGAGAGCTTC	CASSSVGKDSESF
TRBV2	TRBD2	TRBJ2-1	many	TGTGCCAGCAGTGGAATTCTAGCGGGTAATGAGCAGTTCTTC	CASSGILAGNEQFF
TRBV4-1	TRBD1	TRBJ1-2	NA	TGCGCCAGCAGCCAGGAGGGGGCGCAGGGAATCTATGGCTACACCTTC	CASSQEGAQGIYGYTF
TRBV11-3	NA	TRBJ1-1	few	TGTGCCAGCAGCTTACCAGGGGAAGCTTTCTTT	CASSLPGEAFF
TRBV12-3/TRBV12-4	NA	TRBJ2-2	NA	TGTGCCAGCGACTCTGAGAGCGCGAACACCGGGGAGCTGTTTTTT	CASDSESANTGELFF
TRBV7-3	NA	TRBJ1-1	few	TGTGCCAGCAGCCCGAATGGGGCTGAAGCTTTCTTT	CASSPNGAEAFF
TRBV12-3/TRBV12-4	NA	TRBJ1-5	many	TGTGCCAGCTGGAATTCCGGGCCGATTAGCAATCAGCCCCAGCATTTT	CASWNSGPISNQPQHF
TRBV24-1	NA	TRBJ2-2	many	TGTGCCACCAGTGAGAGACTGAACACCGGGGAGCTGTTTTTT	CATSERLNTGELFF
TRBV19	NA	TRBJ1-5	few	TGTGCCAGTTCCCCAAGGGCTGGGGGCAGCAATCAGCCCCAGCATTTT	CASSPRAGGSNQPQHF